This passage covers 16 T cell receptor beta chains from one sample sequenced in a study of beta chain features in type 1 diabetes. As every portion of the isolated RNA was reverse transcribed, the sequencing read expressed TCRB transcripts. Profiled with immunoSEQ multiplex PCR; TCRdb holds only in-frame clones, not every one. The profile covers hundreds of thousands of clones, with 10% to 15% appearing a single time and under 0.02% taken by the ten largest. Input material: naive CD4+ T cells from blood. These receptor sequences come from a man aged 18 to 29 in good health.

This clone appeared a few times. The chain joins TRBV7-2 to TRBJ1-1; no clear D gene. V was cut by 5 bases and J by 0 bases, with 10 bases left in between. This CDR3 has 14 residues. Germline CDR1 SGHTA, CDR2 FQGNSA. The CDR3 loop is CASSQEAVNTEAFF. The CDR3 DNA follows: TGTGCCAGCAGCCAAGAGGCGGTGAACACTGAAGCTTTCTTT.

The V gene is TRBV7-9, the J gene TRBJ2-1; D not resolved. Trimming removed 4 bases from V and 5 bases from J, with 12 bases in between. CDR3 length: 14 residues. Looked up from germline, CDR1 is SEHNR and CDR2 is FQNEAQ (reference sequence). The chain's CDR3 is CASSSDLLDNEQFF. In nucleotides, the CDR3 is TGTGCCAGCAGCTCCGACTTGTTGGACAATGAGCAGTTCTTC.

This rearrangement joins TRBV19 to TRBJ2-7; 9 bases are shared with TRBD1. V shed 5 bases, J shed 3 bases, and the junction held 8 bases outside the gene matches. Germline lookup yields CDR1 LNHDA and CDR2 SQIVND (reference sequence). This CDR3 comprises 15 residues. The CDR3 here is CASSLSGQGGYEQYF. As DNA, the CDR3 is TGTGCCAGTAGTCTGTCGGGACAGGGAGGCTACGAGCAGTACTTC.

This clone has only a few counts. The rearrangement joins TRBV28 to TRBJ2-3; TRBD1 agrees at 8 bases. This CDR3 region has 13 residues. Germline values: CDR1 MDHEN, CDR2 SYDVKM. The V and J ends lost 2 bases and 8 bases, in that order; junction bases with no gene match: 3. For the CDR3, the DNA is TGTGCCAGCAGTTTAGTAGGACAGGGTACGCAGTATTTT. It encodes CASSLVGQGTQYF.

V gene TRBV5-1 combines with J gene TRBJ1-2; 10 nucleotides align to TRBD1. Germline V lookup: CDR1 SGHRS, CDR2 YFSETQ. CDR3 length equals 15 residues. The ends lost 0 bases at V and 2 bases at J; junction bases unmatched: 1. CDR3 residues: CASSLGTGGNYGYTF. Written as DNA, the CDR3 is TGCGCCAGCAGCTTGGGGACAGGGGGGAACTATGGCTACACCTTC. The full variable domain, completed using reference TRBV5-1 and TRBJ1-2, is KAGVTQTPRYLIKTRGQQVTLSCSPISGHRSVSWYQQTPGQGLQFLFEYFSETQRNKGNFPGRFSGRQFSNSRSEMNVSTLELGDSALYLCASSLGTGGNYGYTFGSGTRLTVV.

This clone was detected a few times. The genes are TRBV21-1 and TRBJ1-1; the table's D call TRBD1 went unverified against the DNA. TRBV21-1 is an annotated pseudogene. This CDR3 comprises 14 residues. CDR3 amino acids: CASSSDRGSVEAFF. In DNA form, the CDR3 reads TGTGCCAGCAGCTCAGACAGGGGGAGTGTTGAAGCTTTCTTT.

This clone was seen more than once but under ten times. This chain uses TRBV18 with TRBJ2-6; TRBD1 aligns across 7 bases. This CDR3 contains 17 residues. Germline-derived CDR1 and CDR2 are KGHSH and LQKENI. The ends lost 3 bases at V and 2 bases at J; junction bases unmatched: 7. The CDR3 bases are TGTGCCAGCTCACCTCTCTCAACAGGGGCTGGGGCCAACGTCCTGACTTTC. This codes for CASSPLSTGAGANVLTF. The full variable domain, rest sourced from reference TRBV18 and TRBJ2-6, is NAGVMQNPRHLVRRRGQEARLRCSPMKGHSHVYWYRQLPEEGLKFMVYLQKENIIDESGMPKERFSAEFPKEGPSILRIQQVVRGDSAAYFCASSPLSTGAGANVLTFGAGSRLTVL.

Written as DNA, the CDR3 is TGTGCCAGCAGCTTAGATTCGGGACTACCAGACAATGAGCAGTTCTTC. Protein product: CASSLDSGLPDNEQFF. The chain couples TRBV11-2 to TRBJ2-1; 7 bases align to TRBD2. The CDR3 loop spans 16 amino acids. CDR1 SGHAT and CDR2 FQNNGV come from the germline V gene. V gave up 0 bases and J gave up 5 bases; unmatched junction bases: 7.

The rearrangement links TRBV9 to TRBJ2-1; the D gene is possibly TRBD1 (6 bases). V was clipped by 0 bases and J by 5 bases, with 12 bases between them. Germline V gene data show CDR1 as SGDLS and CDR2 as YYNGEE. The CDR3 extends over 15 amino acids. Here the CDR3 reads CASSVDGTTDNEQFF. In DNA form, the CDR3 reads TGTGCCAGCAGCGTAGACGGGACAACAGACAATGAGCAGTTCTTC.

The V call is TRBV25-1, the J call TRBJ1-4; maybe TRBD1 (5 bases). V was shortened by 6 bases and J by 0 bases, with 8 bases between the two germline ends. The CDR3 extends over 14 amino acids. Germline V gives CDR1 MGHDK, CDR2 SYGVNS. The CDR3 region has the DNA TGTGCCAGCAGCACAGGAGCAACTAATGAAAAACTGTTTTTT. Its translation: CASSTGATNEKLFF. Complete variable domain (other parts from reference TRBV25-1 and TRBJ1-4): EADIYQTPRYLVIGTGKKITLECSQTMGHDKMYWYQQDPGMELHLIHYSYGVNSTEKGDLSSESTVSRIRTEHFPLTLESARPSHTSQYLCASSTGATNEKLFFGSGTQLSVL.

This clone has a handful of counts. The CDR3, as DNA: TGCGCCAGCAGGGAAGACACAGGCTCTGGGGCCAACGTCCTGACTTTC. Amino acids: CASREDTGSGANVLTF. The rearrangement uses TRBV5-1 and TRBJ2-6; D might be TRBD1 (5 bases). Germline lookup yields CDR1 SGHRS and CDR2 YFSETQ. The V end was cut by 5 bases, the J end by 0 bases, with 12 bases between. The CDR3 spans 16 residues. Full variable domain (remainder filled in from reference TRBV5-1 and TRBJ2-6): KAGVTQTPRYLIKTRGQQVTLSCSPISGHRSVSWYQQTPGQGLQFLFEYFSETQRNKGNFPGRFSGRQFSNSRSEMNVSTLELGDSALYLCASREDTGSGANVLTFGAGSRLTVL.

This clone was recorded a few times. Other DNA variants within this sample encode the same CDR3. The chain employs TRBV19 and TRBJ2-5, with TRBD1 identical over 11 bases. V was clipped by 6 bases and J by 5 bases; unmatched bases: 2. Looked up from germline, CDR1 is LNHDA and CDR2 is SQIVND (reference sequence). The CDR3 covers 13 residues. The CDR3 nucleotides are TGTGCCAGTAGAAGGACAGGGGGCGAGACCCAGTACTTC. Amino acid sequence: CASRRTGGETQYF.

The rearrangement links TRBV28 to TRBJ2-3; D may be TRBD2 (6 bases). CDR1 and CDR2 from the germline V gene are MDHEN and SYDVKM. This CDR3 contains 17 residues. V dropped 5 bases and J dropped 5 bases, with 23 bases sitting between them. This CDR3 is CASSPPRGGIFVDTQYF. The CDR3, as DNA: TGTGCCAGCAGTCCCCCCAGAGGCGGGATTTTTGTAGATACGCAGTATTTT.

The V call is TRBV5-1, the J call TRBJ2-7; 7 bases are a match to TRBD1. From germline, CDR1 is SGHRS and CDR2 YFSETQ. The CDR3 has 15 residues. V shed 3 bases, J shed 4 bases, and the junction held 10 bases outside the gene matches. The CDR3 DNA follows: TGCGCCAGCAGCTATGGGACAGCGGAGACGTACGAGCAGTACTTC. It translates to CASSYGTAETYEQYF.

This rearrangement joins TRBV9 to TRBJ2-1; the match to TRBD2 covers 8 bases. Trimming took 7 bases from V and 2 from J; bases not matched to a gene: 11. CDR1 is SGDLS and CDR2 is YYNGEE in the germline V gene. This CDR3 has 16 residues. The CDR3 here is CASGPTGTSPYNEQFF. CDR3 sequence (DNA): TGTGCCAGCGGTCCCACCGGGACTAGTCCCTACAATGAGCAGTTCTTC.

The CDR3 loop is CAVGLAGGPAETQYF. The CDR3 region has the DNA TGTGCCGTTGGACTAGCGGGGGGGCCGGCAGAGACCCAGTACTTC. This rearrangement joins TRBV10-3 to TRBJ2-5; TRBD2 aligns across 15 bases. V shed 11 bases, J shed 4 bases, and the junction held 8 bases outside the gene matches. CDR1 is ENHRY and CDR2 is SYGVKD in the germline V gene. The length of the CDR3 is 15 residues.